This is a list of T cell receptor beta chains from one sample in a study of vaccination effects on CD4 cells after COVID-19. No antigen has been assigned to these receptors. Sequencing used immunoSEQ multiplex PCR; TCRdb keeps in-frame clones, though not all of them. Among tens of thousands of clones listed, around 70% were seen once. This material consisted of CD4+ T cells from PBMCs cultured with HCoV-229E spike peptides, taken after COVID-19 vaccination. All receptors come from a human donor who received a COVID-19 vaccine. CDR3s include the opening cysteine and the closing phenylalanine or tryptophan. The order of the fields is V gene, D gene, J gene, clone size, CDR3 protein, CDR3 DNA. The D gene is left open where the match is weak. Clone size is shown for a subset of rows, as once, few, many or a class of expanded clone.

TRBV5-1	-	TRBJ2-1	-	CASRNLQGGEQFF	TGCGCCAGCAGGAATCTACAGGGCGGGGAGCAGTTCTTC
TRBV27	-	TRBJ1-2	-	CASRGRDASRFNYGYTF	TGTGCCAGCCGAGGACGGGACGCTAGTAGATTCAACTATGGCTACACCTTC
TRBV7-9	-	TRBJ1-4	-	CASSLSATNEKLFF	TGTGCCAGCAGCTTATCTGCAACTAATGAAAAACTGTTTTTT
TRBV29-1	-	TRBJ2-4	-	CSVSQGNIQYF	TGCAGCGTTTCCCAGGGGAACATTCAGTACTTC
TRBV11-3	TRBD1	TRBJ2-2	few	CASKQGAVTGELFF	TGTGCCAGCAAACAGGGGGCTGTCACCGGGGAGCTGTTTTTT
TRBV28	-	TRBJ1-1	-	CASSLLNTEAFF	TGTGCCAGCAGTCTTTTGAACACTGAAGCTTTCTTT
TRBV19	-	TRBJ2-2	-	CASIRGPGNTGELFF	TGTGCCAGTATCCGGGGCCCCGGGAACACCGGGGAGCTGTTTTTT
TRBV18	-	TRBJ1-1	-	CASSPGTEAFF	TGTGCCAGCTCACCTGGGACCGAAGCTTTCTTT
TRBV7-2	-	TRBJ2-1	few	CASSLGTHNEQFF	TGTGCCAGCAGCTTAGGGACACACAATGAGCAGTTCTTC
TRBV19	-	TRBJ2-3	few	CASRTQSTDTQYF	TGTGCCAGTAGAACACAGAGCACAGATACGCAGTATTTT
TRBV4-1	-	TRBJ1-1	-	CASSQDRVTQAFF	TGCGCCAGCAGCCAAGATCGGGTCACTCAAGCTTTCTTT
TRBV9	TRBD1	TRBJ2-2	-	CASSGETGVNTGELFF	TGTGCCAGCAGCGGGGAGACAGGGGTAAACACCGGGGAGCTGTTTTTT
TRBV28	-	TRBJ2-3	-	CASSLGKDTQYF	TGTGCCAGCAGTTTGGGAAAGGATACGCAGTATTTT
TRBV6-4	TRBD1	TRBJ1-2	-	CASRTGTGNGGYTF	TGTGCCAGCAGAACCGGGACAGGTAACGGAGGCTACACCTTC
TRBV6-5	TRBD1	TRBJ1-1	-	CASSKQGAMNTEAFF	TGTGCCAGCAGTAAGCAGGGGGCCATGAACACTGAAGCTTTCTTT
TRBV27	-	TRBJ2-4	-	CASSLDRLAKNIQYF	TGTGCCAGCAGTTTAGACCGCCTAGCCAAAAACATTCAGTACTTC
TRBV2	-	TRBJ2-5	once	CASSPSGAPETQYF	TGTGCCAGCAGTCCGAGTGGGGCCCCAGAGACCCAGTACTTC
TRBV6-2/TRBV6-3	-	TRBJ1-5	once	CASSRQGRGNQPQHF	TGTGCCAGCAGTCGTCAGGGACGGGGAAATCAGCCCCAGCATTTT
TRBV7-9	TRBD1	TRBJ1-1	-	CASSLPDRATEAFF	TGTGCCAGCAGCTTACCCGACAGGGCCACTGAAGCTTTCTTT
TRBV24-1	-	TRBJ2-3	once	CATSDLSTDTQYF	TGTGCCACCAGTGATCTTAGCACAGATACGCAGTATTTT
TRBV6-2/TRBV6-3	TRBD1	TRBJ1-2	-	CASSDDRGSLNYGYTF	TGTGCCAGCAGTGATGACAGGGGATCTCTAAACTATGGCTACACCTTC
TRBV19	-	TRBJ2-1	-	CASRTRGGTYNEQFF	TGTGCCAGTAGGACCAGGGGGGGCACCTACAATGAGCAGTTCTTC
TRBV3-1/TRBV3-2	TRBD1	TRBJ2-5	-	CASSQDVRGSEETQYF	TGTGCCAGCAGCCAAGATGTCAGGGGGTCGGAAGAGACCCAGTACTTC
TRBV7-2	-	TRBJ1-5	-	CASSSAGINQPQHF	TGTGCCAGCAGTTCAGCAGGGATCAATCAGCCCCAGCATTTT
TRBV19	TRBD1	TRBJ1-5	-	CASSAKMTGLPQPQHF	TGTGCCAGTAGTGCTAAAATGACAGGGCTGCCTCAGCCCCAGCATTTT
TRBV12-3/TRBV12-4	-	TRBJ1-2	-	CASSFGSNYGYTF	TGTGCCAGCAGTTTTGGCAGCAACTATGGCTACACCTTC
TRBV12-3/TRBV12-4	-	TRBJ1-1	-	CASSPGYAEAFF	TGTGCCAGCAGTCCAGGGTACGCTGAAGCTTTCTTT
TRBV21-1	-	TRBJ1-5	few	CASSQGGRACNQPQHF	TGTGCCAGCAGTCAGGGGGGCAGGGCGTGCAATCAGCCCCAGCATTTT
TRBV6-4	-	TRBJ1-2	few	CASSSGDYGYTF	TGTGCCAGCAGTTCGGGGGACTATGGCTACACCTTC
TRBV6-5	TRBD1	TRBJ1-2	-	CASSYGQGKYGYTF	TGTGCCAGCAGCTACGGACAGGGAAAGTATGGCTACACCTTC
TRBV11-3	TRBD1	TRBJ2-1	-	CASSLGEGTGSGNEQFF	TGTGCCAGCAGCTTAGGGGAAGGGACAGGGAGTGGAAATGAGCAGTTCTTC
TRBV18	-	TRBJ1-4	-	CASSPPQRSAGKANEKLFF	TGTGCCAGCTCACCACCCCAGCGATCCGCCGGGAAAGCTAATGAAAAACTGTTTTTT
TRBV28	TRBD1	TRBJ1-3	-	CASSFSTGAGNTIYF	TGTGCCAGCAGTTTCTCTACAGGGGCTGGAAACACCATATATTTT